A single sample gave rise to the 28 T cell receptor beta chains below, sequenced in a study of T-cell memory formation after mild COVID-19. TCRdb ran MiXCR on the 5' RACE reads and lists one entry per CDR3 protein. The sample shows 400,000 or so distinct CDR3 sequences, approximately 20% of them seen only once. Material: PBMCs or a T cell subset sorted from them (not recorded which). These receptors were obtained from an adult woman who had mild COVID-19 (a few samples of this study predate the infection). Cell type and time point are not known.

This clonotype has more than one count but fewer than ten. CDR3 coding DNA: TGTGCCAGCAGCGTAGGTCGGATTGGGAGGGGGACATACAATGAGCAGTTCTTC. Its protein is CASSVGRIGRGTYNEQFF. The chain carries TRBV9 and TRBJ2-1, with a possible D match to TRBD2 (7 bases). From germline, CDR1 is SGDLS and CDR2 YYNGEE. V gave up 0 bases and J gave up 4 bases, with 20 bases separating them. CDR3 length: 18 amino acids.

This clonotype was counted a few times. The CDR3 loop is CASSQALLGPDSFKGYTF. DNA of the CDR3: TGCGCCAGCAGCCAAGCCCTCTTGGGACCTGACTCCTTCAAGGGCTACACCTTC. The chain uses TRBV4-1 and TRBJ1-2; weak D call: TRBD1 (5 bases). V lost 1 base and J lost 8, with 26 bases in between. Germline CDR1 reads MGHRA; CDR2 reads YSYEKL. The CDR3 totals 18 residues.

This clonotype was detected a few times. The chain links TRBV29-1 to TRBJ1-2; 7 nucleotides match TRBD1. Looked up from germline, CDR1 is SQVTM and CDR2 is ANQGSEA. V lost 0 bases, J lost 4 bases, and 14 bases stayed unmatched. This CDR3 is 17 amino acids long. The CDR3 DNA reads TGCAGCGTTGAAGATGGGCTCGGCGGAGGGGGCGGCTATGGCTACACCTTC. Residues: CSVEDGLGGGGGYGYTF.

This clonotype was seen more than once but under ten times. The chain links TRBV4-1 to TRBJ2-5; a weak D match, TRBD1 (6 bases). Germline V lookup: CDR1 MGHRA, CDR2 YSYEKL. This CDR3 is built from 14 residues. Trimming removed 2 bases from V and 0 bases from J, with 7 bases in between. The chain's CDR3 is CASSQRTDQETQYF. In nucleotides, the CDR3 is TGCGCCAGCAGCCAACGGACAGACCAAGAGACCCAGTACTTC.

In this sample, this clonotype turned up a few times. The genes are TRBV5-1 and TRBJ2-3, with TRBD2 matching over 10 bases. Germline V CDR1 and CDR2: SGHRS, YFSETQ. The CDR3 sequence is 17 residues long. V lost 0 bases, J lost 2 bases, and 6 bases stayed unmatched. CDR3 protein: CASSLDLAGAYTDTQYF. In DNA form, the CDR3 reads TGCGCCAGCAGCTTGGATCTAGCGGGGGCCTACACAGATACGCAGTATTTT.

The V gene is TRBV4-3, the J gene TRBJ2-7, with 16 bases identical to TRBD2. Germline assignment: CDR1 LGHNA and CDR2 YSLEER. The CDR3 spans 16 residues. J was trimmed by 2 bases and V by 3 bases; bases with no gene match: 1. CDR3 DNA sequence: TGCGCCAGCAGCCAGGGACTAGCGGGAGGGGCCTACGAGCAGTACTTC. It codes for CASSQGLAGGAYEQYF.

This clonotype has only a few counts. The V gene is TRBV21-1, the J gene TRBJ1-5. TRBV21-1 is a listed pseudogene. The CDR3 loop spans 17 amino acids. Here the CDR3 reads CASSKERRTLYNQPQHF. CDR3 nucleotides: TGTGCCAGCAGCAAAGAGCGGCGGACCCTCTACAATCAGCCCCAGCATTTT.

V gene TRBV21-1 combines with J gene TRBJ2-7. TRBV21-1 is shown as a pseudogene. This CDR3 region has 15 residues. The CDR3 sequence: CASSKRGKQTYEQYF. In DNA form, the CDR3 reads TGTGCCAGCAGCAAAAGAGGCAAGCAGACCTACGAGCAGTACTTC.

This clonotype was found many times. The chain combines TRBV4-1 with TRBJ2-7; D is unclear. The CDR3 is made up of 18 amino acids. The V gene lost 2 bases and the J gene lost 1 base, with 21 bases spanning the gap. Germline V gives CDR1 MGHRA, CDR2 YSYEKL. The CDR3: CASSQYSSGRDLSYEQYF. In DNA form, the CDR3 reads TGCGCCAGCAGCCAATACTCTTCAGGCCGAGACTTATCCTACGAGCAGTACTTC.

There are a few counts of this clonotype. CDR3 in DNA: TGTGCCAGCAGCGTAGGCCGGGATAATGAGCAGTTCTTC. Protein: CASSVGRDNEQFF. The chain combines TRBV9 with TRBJ2-1, with D possibly being TRBD2 (5 bases). Germline V gene lookup returns CDR1 SGDLS and CDR2 YYNGEE. V lost 0 bases and J lost 7, with 8 bases in between. The CDR3 is 13 amino acids.

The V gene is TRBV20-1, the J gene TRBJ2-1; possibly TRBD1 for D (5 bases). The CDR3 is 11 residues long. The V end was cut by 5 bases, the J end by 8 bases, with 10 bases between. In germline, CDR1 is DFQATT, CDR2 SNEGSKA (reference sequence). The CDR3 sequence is CSASGYDEQFF. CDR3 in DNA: TGCAGTGCTTCAGGGTACGATGAGCAGTTCTTC.

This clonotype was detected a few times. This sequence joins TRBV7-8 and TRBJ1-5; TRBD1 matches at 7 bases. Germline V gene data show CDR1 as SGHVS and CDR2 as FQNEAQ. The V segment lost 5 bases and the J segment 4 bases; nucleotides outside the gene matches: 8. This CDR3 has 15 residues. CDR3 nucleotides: TGTGCCAGCAGCCCGGGGGACAGCAGAAATCAGCCCCAGCATTTT. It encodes CASSPGDSRNQPQHF.

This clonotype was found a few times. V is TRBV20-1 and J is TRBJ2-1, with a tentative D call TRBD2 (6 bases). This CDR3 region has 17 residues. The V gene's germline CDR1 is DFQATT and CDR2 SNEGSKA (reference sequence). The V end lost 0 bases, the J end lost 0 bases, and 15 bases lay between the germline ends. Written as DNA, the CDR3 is TGCAGTGCTAGAGATTGGGATAGCGGTAACTCCTACAATGAGCAGTTCTTC. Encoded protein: CSARDWDSGNSYNEQFF.

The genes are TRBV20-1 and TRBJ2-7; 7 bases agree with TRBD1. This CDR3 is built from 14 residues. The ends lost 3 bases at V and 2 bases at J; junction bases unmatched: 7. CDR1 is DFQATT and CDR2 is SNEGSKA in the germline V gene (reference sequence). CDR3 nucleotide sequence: TGCAGTGCTAGTTGGACAGGATCGACCTACGAGCAGTACTTC. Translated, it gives CSASWTGSTYEQYF.

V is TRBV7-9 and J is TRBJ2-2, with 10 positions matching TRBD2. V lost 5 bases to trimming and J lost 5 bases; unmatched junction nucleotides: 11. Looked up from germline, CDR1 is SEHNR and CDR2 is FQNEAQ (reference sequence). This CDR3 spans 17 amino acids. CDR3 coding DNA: TGTGCCAGCAGCCATATCCTAGCGGGAGATCGAACCGGGGAGCTGTTTTTT. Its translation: CASSHILAGDRTGELFF.

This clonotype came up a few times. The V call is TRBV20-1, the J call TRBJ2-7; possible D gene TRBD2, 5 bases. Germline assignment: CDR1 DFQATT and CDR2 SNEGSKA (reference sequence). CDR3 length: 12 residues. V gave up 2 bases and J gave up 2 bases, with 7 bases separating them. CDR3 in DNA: TGCAGTGCTAGACCGGGAACCTACGAGCAGTACTTC. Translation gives CSARPGTYEQYF.

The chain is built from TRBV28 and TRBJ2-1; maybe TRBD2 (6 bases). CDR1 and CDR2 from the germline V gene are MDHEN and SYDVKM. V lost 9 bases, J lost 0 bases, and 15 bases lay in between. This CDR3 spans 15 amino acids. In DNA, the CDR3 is TGTGCCAGTGGGAGGTCCTGGAGCTCCTACAATGAGCAGTTCTTC. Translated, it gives CASGRSWSSYNEQFF.

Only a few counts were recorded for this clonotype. CDR3 loop: CASSSDRFSYEQYF. CDR3 in DNA: TGTGCCAGCAGCTCAGACAGGTTCTCCTACGAGCAGTACTTC. The V call is TRBV5-4, the J call TRBJ2-7; D may be TRBD1 (6 bases). V lost 3 bases to trimming and J lost 0 bases, with 10 bases between them. From germline, CDR1 is SGHNT and CDR2 YYREEE (reference sequence). The CDR3 runs to 14 residues.

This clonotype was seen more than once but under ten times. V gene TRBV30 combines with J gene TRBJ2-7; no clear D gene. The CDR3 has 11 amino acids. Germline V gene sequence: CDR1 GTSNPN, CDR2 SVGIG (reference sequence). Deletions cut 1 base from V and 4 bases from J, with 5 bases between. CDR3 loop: CAWSATYEQYF. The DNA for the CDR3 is TGTGCCTGGAGTGCTACGTACGAGCAGTACTTC.

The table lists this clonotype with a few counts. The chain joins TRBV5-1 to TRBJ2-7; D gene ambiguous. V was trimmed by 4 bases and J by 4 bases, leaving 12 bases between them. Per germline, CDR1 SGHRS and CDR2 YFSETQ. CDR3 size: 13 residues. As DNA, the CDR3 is TGCGCCAGCAGCCCACCTACCCCGTACGAGCAGTACTTC. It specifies CASSPPTPYEQYF.

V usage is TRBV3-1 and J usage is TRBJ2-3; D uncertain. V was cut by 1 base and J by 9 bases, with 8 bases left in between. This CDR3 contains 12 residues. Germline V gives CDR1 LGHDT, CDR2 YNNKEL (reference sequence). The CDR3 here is CASSQVGMTQYF. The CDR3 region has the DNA TGTGCCAGCAGCCAAGTGGGGATGACGCAGTATTTT.

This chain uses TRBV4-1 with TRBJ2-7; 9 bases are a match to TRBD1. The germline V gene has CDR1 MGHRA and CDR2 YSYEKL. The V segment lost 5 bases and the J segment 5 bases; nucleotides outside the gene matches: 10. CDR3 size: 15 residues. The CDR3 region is CASSSQRQGENEQYF. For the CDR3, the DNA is TGCGCCAGCAGCTCCCAGCGACAGGGGGAGAACGAGCAGTACTTC.

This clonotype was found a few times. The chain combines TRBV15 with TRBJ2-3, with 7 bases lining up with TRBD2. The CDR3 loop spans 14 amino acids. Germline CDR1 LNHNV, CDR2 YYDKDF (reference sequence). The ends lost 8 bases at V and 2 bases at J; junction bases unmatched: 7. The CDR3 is CATGGGRATDTQYF. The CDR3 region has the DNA TGTGCCACCGGCGGGGGAAGGGCCACAGATACGCAGTATTTT.

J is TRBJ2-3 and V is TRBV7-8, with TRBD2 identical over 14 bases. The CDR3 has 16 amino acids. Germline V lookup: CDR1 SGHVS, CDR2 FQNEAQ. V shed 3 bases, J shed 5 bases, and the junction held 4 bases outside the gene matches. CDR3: CASSFQTSGGGDTQYF. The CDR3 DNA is TGTGCCAGCAGCTTCCAGACTAGCGGGGGGGGAGATACGCAGTATTTT.

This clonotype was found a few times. The CDR3 DNA is TGTGCCAGCAGCGTACGGTCCGGACAGGCCACAGATACGCAGTATTTT. Translating it yields CASSVRSGQATDTQYF. The chain employs TRBV9 and TRBJ2-3, with TRBD1 matching over 7 bases. V shed 1 base and J 2 bases; nucleotides not matched to a gene: 7. Germline CDR1 SGDLS, CDR2 YYNGEE. This CDR3 comprises 16 residues.

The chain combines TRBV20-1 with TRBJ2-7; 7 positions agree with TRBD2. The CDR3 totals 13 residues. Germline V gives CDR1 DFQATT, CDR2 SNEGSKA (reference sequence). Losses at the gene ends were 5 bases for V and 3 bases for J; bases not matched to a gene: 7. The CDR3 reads CSASRTRNYEQYF. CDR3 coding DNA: TGCAGTGCTTCCAGGACTAGGAACTACGAGCAGTACTTC.

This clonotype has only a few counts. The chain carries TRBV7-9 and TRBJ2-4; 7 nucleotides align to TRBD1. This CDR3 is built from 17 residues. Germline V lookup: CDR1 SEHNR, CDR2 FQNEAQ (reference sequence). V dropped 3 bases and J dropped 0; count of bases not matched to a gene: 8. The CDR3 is CASSLSTGKTAKNIQYF. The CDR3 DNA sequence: TGTGCCAGCAGCTTGTCGACAGGGAAGACAGCCAAAAACATTCAGTACTTC.

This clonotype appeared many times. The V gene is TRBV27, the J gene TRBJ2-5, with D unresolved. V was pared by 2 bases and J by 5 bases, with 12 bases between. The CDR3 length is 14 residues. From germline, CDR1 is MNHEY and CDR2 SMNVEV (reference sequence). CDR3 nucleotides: TGTGCCAGCAGTTTAATGGCAGGTGGGGAGACCCAGTACTTC. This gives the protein CASSLMAGGETQYF.